What follows are 20 T cell receptor beta chains derived from one specimen sequenced in a study of read filtering for tumor transcriptome and immune sequencing. From about 0.4 ug of RNA, a library with molecular barcoded alpha/delta and beta/gamma adaptors was made. TCRdb reprocessed the reads with MiXCR, giving one entry per CDR3 protein. The table lists 35,000 to 40,000 distinct CDR3 sequences, roughly 13% of them singletons. The source material was a population of CD138-negative cells sorted from bone marrow. The source is a donor aged 40 or older with multiple myeloma.

This clonotype was recorded many times. This chain joins TRBV5-1 and TRBJ2-1; D is unclear. Trimming took 3 bases from V and 1 from J, leaving 8 bases between them. Germline V lookup: CDR1 SGHRS, CDR2 YFSETQ. The CDR3 is made up of 14 amino acids. The CDR3 sequence: CASSSSTSYNEQFF. The CDR3 DNA reads TGCGCCAGCAGCTCAAGTACGTCCTACAATGAGCAGTTCTTC.

This sequence joins TRBV5-4 and TRBJ2-2, with unresolved D. Deletions cut 10 bases from V and 2 bases from J, with 12 bases between. The CDR3 runs to 13 residues. From germline, CDR1 is SGHNT and CDR2 YYREEE (reference sequence). DNA of the CDR3: TGTGCCTGGCTGGCGGTTAACACCGGGGAGCTGTTTTTT. It encodes CAWLAVNTGELFF. Full variable domain (remainder filled in from reference TRBV5-4 and TRBJ2-2): ETGVTQSPTHLIKTRGQQVTLRCSSQSGHNTVSWYQQALGQGPQFIFQYYREEENGRGNFPPRFSGLQFPNYSSELNVNALELDDSALYLCAWLAVNTGELFFGEGSRLTVL.

The sample holds many counts of this clonotype. The J gene is TRBJ2-1, the V gene TRBV24-1; 9 bases agree with TRBD2. J was trimmed by 3 bases and V by 10 bases; bases with no gene match: 6. Per germline, CDR1 KGHDR and CDR2 SFDVKD. This CDR3 spans 14 amino acids. CDR3 loop: CATGASGDYNEQFF. CDR3 nucleotides: TGTGCCACTGGGGCTAGCGGGGACTACAATGAGCAGTTCTTC.

In the case of this clonotype: Since a much larger clone is just one base distant, this may be a read error. The V gene is TRBV10-3, the J gene TRBJ1-2; 9 bases line up with TRBD1. The germline V gene has CDR1 ENHRY and CDR2 SYGVKD. The CDR3 extends over 16 amino acids. The CDR3 nucleotides are TGTGCCATCAGTGAGTCTCGGACAGGGGACCCCTATGGCAACACCTTC. Protein: CAISESRTGDPYGNTF.

This clonotype was observed many times. The CDR3 spells CAWSVAGLPLSYNEQFF. CDR3 nucleotides: TGTGCCTGGAGTGTAGCGGGACTTCCCCTCTCCTACAATGAGCAGTTCTTC. The chain links TRBV30 to TRBJ2-1, with 7 bases fitting TRBD2. The CDR3 has 17 amino acids. Germline-derived CDR1 and CDR2 are GTSNPN and SVGIG (reference sequence). V shed 0 bases and J 0 bases; nucleotides not matched to a gene: 8.

This clonotype was counted ten times or more. V and J are TRBV18 and TRBJ1-3; D unresolved. This CDR3 comprises 16 residues. Looked up from germline, CDR1 is KGHSH and CDR2 is LQKENI. Trimming pared 1 base from V and 0 bases from J, leaving 10 bases between. CDR3 DNA sequence: TGTGCCAGCTCACCACGGGAACAATTCTCTGGAAACACCATATATTTT. As protein: CASSPREQFSGNTIYF.

This clonotype was seen at least ten times. The J gene is TRBJ1-1, the V gene TRBV5-4; possible D gene TRBD1, 5 bases. V was cut by 3 bases and J by 1 base, with 16 bases left in between. The CDR3 has 16 amino acids. Germline values: CDR1 SGHNT, CDR2 YYREEE (reference sequence). CDR3 amino acids: CASSSLSLTANTEAFF. The CDR3 nucleotides are TGTGCCAGCAGCTCTCTCTCGCTGACAGCGAACACTGAAGCTTTCTTT.

For this clonotype: A much larger clonotype is one base distant, so this may be a read error. This chain connects TRBV20-1 to TRBJ2-7, with D possibly TRBD2 on 6 matching bases. The CDR3 totals 13 residues. Germline V gene sequence: CDR1 DFQATT, CDR2 SNEGSKA (reference sequence). Here the CDR3 reads CSANRENSYKQYF. CDR3 nucleotides: TGCAGTGCCAATCGGGAGAACTCCTACAAGCAGTACTTC.

This clonotype was seen ten or more times. This chain uses TRBV18 with TRBJ2-6; possibly TRBD1 or TRBD2 for D (5 bases each). This CDR3 spans 18 amino acids. V was clipped by 4 bases and J by 0 bases, with 16 bases between them. Germline lookup yields CDR1 KGHSH and CDR2 LQKENI. This CDR3 reads CASSRDRGRDSGANVLTF. CDR3 nucleotide sequence: TGTGCCAGCTCACGGGACCGGGGACGGGACTCTGGGGCCAACGTCCTGACTTTC.

On this clonotype: Given a much more abundant clone one base away, this may be a read error. The chain couples TRBV7-9 to TRBJ2-1; no definite D call. Trimming removed 3 bases at V and 5 bases at J, with 2 bases between. The CDR3 is 11 amino acids. Germline CDR1 reads SEHNR; CDR2 reads FQNEAQ (reference sequence). This chain's CDR3 is CASSFHNEQFF. CDR3 DNA sequence: TGTGCCAGCAGCTTCCACAATGAGCAGTTCTTC.

This clonotype showed up many times. The genes are TRBV7-9 and TRBJ2-1, with 11 bases that match TRBD2. V shed 5 bases, J shed 7 bases, and the junction held 7 bases outside the gene matches. Looked up from germline, CDR1 is SEHNR and CDR2 is FQNEAQ (reference sequence). The CDR3 is 15 amino acids. The CDR3 DNA is TGTGCCAGCAGCATTCTAGCGGGAGGAGTAAATGAGCAGTTCTTC. Residues: CASSILAGGVNEQFF.

This clonotype was counted only a few times. This chain connects TRBV4-2 to TRBJ2-2; D not resolved. The CDR3 spans 15 residues. V gave up 2 bases and J gave up 4 bases, with 11 bases separating them. CDR1 is LGHNA, CDR2 YNFKEQ, per germline. The chain's CDR3 is CASSQTMLGTGELFF. CDR3 nucleotide sequence: TGTGCCAGCAGCCAAACAATGCTAGGCACCGGGGAGCTGTTTTTT.

This clonotype was seen at least ten times. This chain joins TRBV24-1 and TRBJ2-1, with 7 bases lining up with TRBD1. The V gene end was trimmed by 3 bases and the J gene end by 6 bases; junction bases not matched to a gene: 7. Germline loops: CDR1 KGHDR, CDR2 SFDVKD. CDR3 length: 15 amino acids. CDR3 coding DNA: TGTGCCACCAGTGATGCCGGGACAGATAGCAATGAGCAGTTCTTC. As protein: CATSDAGTDSNEQFF.

This clonotype came up many times. The chain joins TRBV30 to TRBJ2-1; 7 bases match TRBD1. This CDR3 is 16 amino acids long. Germline V gives CDR1 GTSNPN, CDR2 SVGIG (reference sequence). V shed 1 base and J 2 bases; nucleotides not matched to a gene: 8. Here the CDR3 reads CAWSAQTGRAYNEQFF. In nucleotides, the CDR3 is TGTGCCTGGAGTGCGCAGACAGGGAGAGCCTACAATGAGCAGTTCTTC.

This clonotype has a handful of counts. Given a much more abundant clone one base away, this may be a read error. The chain is built from TRBV6-5 and TRBJ2-1; weak D call: TRBD2 (5 bases). Trimming stripped 9 bases from V and 2 bases from J, with 17 bases between. CDR1 MNHEY and CDR2 SVGAGI come from the germline V gene. This CDR3 spans 15 amino acids. CDR3 loop: CASLQRASPYNEQFF. CDR3 DNA: TGTGCCAGTCTCCAGAGGGCAAGCCCCTACAATGAGCAGTTCTTC.

Ten or more counts support this clonotype. The chain is built from TRBV20-1 and TRBJ2-1; D perhaps matches TRBD2 (6 bases). Germline V lookup: CDR1 DFQATT, CDR2 SNEGSKA (reference sequence). The CDR3 has 14 residues. CDR3 loop: CSLNRAGSNNEQFF. For the CDR3, the DNA is TGCAGCTTGAATCGGGCGGGATCTAACAATGAGCAGTTCTTC.

The sample holds a few counts of this clonotype. The chain is built from TRBV6-1 and TRBJ2-3, with 10 bases lining up with TRBD2. Unmatched junction bases numbered 6, after V lost 4 bases and J lost 2 bases. The length of the CDR3 is 16 residues. The germline V gene has CDR1 MNHNS and CDR2 SASEGT. The DNA of the CDR3 is TGTGCCAGCAGTGGAGTAGCGGGGGGTTTCACAGATACGCAGTATTTT. This sequence encodes CASSGVAGGFTDTQYF.

This clonotype was seen repeatedly, ten times or more. The chain is built from TRBV4-3 and TRBJ1-4, with D perhaps TRBD1 (5 bases). The germline V and J ends were trimmed by 4 bases and 0 bases, with 15 bases remaining between them. The CDR3 totals 17 residues. CDR1 is LGHNA, CDR2 YSLEER, per germline. The CDR3: CASSLSGTSATNEKLFF. In nucleotides, the CDR3 is TGCGCCAGCAGCCTTTCGGGGACGTCTGCAACTAATGAAAAACTGTTTTTT.

This clonotype has just a few counts. The genes are TRBV6-1 and TRBJ2-2; weak D call: TRBD2 (6 bases). The CDR3 totals 13 residues. Trimming removed 6 bases from V and 5 bases from J, with 10 bases in between. Germline V CDR1 and CDR2: MNHNS, SASEGT. The CDR3 DNA reads as TGTGCCAGCAGCCCCGGAGGGACCGGGGAGCTGTTTTTT. It codes for CASSPGGTGELFF.

This clonotype was recorded many times. V usage is TRBV20-1 and J usage is TRBJ1-6, with unresolved D. Deletions cut 4 bases from V and 0 bases from J, with 10 bases between. CDR1 and CDR2 (germline): DFQATT, SNEGSKA (reference sequence). The CDR3 covers 15 residues. The CDR3 nucleotides are TGCAGTGCTAACCACGAGAGCTCCTATAATTCACCCCTCCACTTT. The encoded protein is CSANHESSYNSPLHF.